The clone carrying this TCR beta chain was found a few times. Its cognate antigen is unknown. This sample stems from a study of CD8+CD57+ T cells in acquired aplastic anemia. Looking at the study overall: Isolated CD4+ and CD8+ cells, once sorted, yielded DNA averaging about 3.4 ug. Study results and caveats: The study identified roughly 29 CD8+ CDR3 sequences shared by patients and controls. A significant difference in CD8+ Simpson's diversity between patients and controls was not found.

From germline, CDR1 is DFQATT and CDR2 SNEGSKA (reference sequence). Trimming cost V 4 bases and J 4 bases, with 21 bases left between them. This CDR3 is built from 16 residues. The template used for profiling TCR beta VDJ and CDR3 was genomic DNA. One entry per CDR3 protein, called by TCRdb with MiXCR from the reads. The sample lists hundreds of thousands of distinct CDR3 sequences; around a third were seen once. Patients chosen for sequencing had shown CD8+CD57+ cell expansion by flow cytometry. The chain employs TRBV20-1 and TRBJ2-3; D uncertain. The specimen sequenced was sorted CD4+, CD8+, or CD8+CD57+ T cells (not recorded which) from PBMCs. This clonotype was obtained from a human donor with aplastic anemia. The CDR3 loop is CSAISKTATDPDTQYF. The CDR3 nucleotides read TGCAGTGCTATATCAAAGACCGCAACCGACCCAGATACGCAGTATTTT.